The 10 T cell receptor beta chains below all came from one sample that was sequenced in a study of cytomegalovirus exposure and HLA in healthy donors. This PCR relied on a set of 60 Vbeta primers and 13 Jbeta primers. Sequencing used immunoSEQ multiplex PCR; TCRdb keeps in-frame clones, though not all of them. The table lists about 120,000 clones, roughly four fifths of them singletons. Sequencing was performed on PBMCs. Receptors were obtained from a woman aged 40 to 50 in good health and CMV-seropositive.

V is TRBV27 and J is TRBJ2-1, with D maybe TRBD2 (5 bases). The CDR3 sequence is 14 residues long. Trimming removed 3 bases from V and 6 bases from J, with 12 bases in between. Germline values: CDR1 MNHEY, CDR2 SMNVEV (reference sequence). CDR3 sequence: CASSFSRAGNEQFF. CDR3 bases: TGTGCCAGCAGTTTCTCGCGGGCGGGCAATGAGCAGTTCTTC.

V usage is TRBV6-6 and J usage is TRBJ2-3; TRBD2 is a possible D gene (7 bases). Trimming removed 4 bases from V and 3 bases from J, with 14 bases in between. The CDR3 extends over 15 amino acids. Germline lookup yields CDR1 MNHNY and CDR2 SVGAGI (reference sequence). The CDR3 DNA reads TGTGCCAGCAGTTTTGGGGGGGGGCCGACAGATACGCAGTATTTT. As protein: CASSFGGGPTDTQYF.

In its sample, this clone was seen a few times. V and J are TRBV5-1 and TRBJ2-2; possibly TRBD1 for D (6 bases). Germline lookup yields CDR1 SGHRS and CDR2 YFSETQ. V lost 1 base, J lost 3 bases, and 10 bases lay in between. The CDR3 sequence is 15 residues long. For the CDR3, the DNA is TGCGCCAGCAGCTTGACAGGGTCGGACACCGGGGAGCTGTTTTTT. Translation: CASSLTGSDTGELFF.

V and J are TRBV27 and TRBJ1-2; D might be TRBD1 (6 bases). Trimming took off 4 bases at V and 8 bases at J, with 23 bases between the two ends. CDR1 and CDR2 from the germline V gene are MNHEY and SMNVEV (reference sequence). The CDR3 has 16 amino acids. The CDR3: CASSYDRLRPWEGYTF. CDR3 nucleotides: TGTGCCAGCAGTTACGACAGGCTTAGGCCCTGGGAAGGCTACACCTTC.

This clone was found a few times. The chain has TRBV27 and TRBJ2-7; 7 bases line up with TRBD2. V dropped 2 bases and J dropped 7; count of bases not matched to a gene: 8. The CDR3 covers 14 residues. Per germline, CDR1 MNHEY and CDR2 SMNVEV (reference sequence). The chain's CDR3 is CASSLGTAGEEQYF. The CDR3 DNA reads as TGTGCCAGCAGTTTAGGGACTGCGGGGGAAGAGCAGTACTTC.

This chain connects TRBV19 to TRBJ2-7, with 7 bases identical to TRBD1. The CDR3 consists of 13 residues. J lost 2 bases, V lost 6 bases, and 4 bases had no gene match. CDR1 LNHDA and CDR2 SQIVND come from the germline V gene (reference sequence). The CDR3 loop is CASRRGQTYEQYF. As DNA, the CDR3 is TGTGCCAGTAGAAGGGGACAGACCTACGAGCAGTACTTC. Full variable domain (outside the CDR3, taken from reference TRBV19 and TRBJ2-7): DGGITQSPKYLFRKEGQNVTLSCEQNLNHDAMYWYRQDPGQGLRLIYYSQIVNDFQKGDIAEGYSVSREKKESFPLTVTSAQKNPTAFYLCASRRGQTYEQYFGPGTRLTVT.

The J gene is TRBJ1-4, the V gene TRBV30; 8 bases line up with TRBD1. Germline-derived CDR1 and CDR2 are GTSNPN and SVGIG (reference sequence). This CDR3 has 14 amino acids. J was trimmed by 8 bases and V by 1 base; bases with no gene match: 6. CDR3 DNA: TGTGCCTGGAGTGCCGCGGGACAGGCGGAAAAACTGTTTTTT. Translating it yields CAWSAAGQAEKLFF. The variable domain in full, with the rest retrieved from reference TRBV30 and TRBJ1-4, is SQTIHQWPATLVQPVGSPLSLECTVEGTSNPNLYWYRQAAGRGLQLLFYSVGIGQISSEVPQNLSASRPQDRQFILSSKKLLLSDSGFYLCAWSAAGQAEKLFFGSGTQLSVL.

The chain joins TRBV7-2 to TRBJ1-1; D might be TRBD1 (5 bases). CDR3 length equals 15 residues. V was cut by 11 bases and J by 7 bases, with 26 bases left in between. The germline CDR1 and CDR2 sequences are SGHTA and FQGNSA. The CDR3 DNA reads TGTGCCGCGAGTGCATACAGGAATACAATGGGTGAAGCTTTCTTT. Its protein product is CAASAYRNTMGEAFF.

The V call is TRBV30, the J call TRBJ1-1; 7 bases are a match to TRBD1. CDR1 is GTSNPN and CDR2 is SVGIG in the germline V gene (reference sequence). The V gene end was trimmed by 4 bases and the J gene end by 0 bases; junction bases not matched to a gene: 5. This CDR3 region has 14 residues. The CDR3 bases are TGTGCCTGGACAGTGGGACAGTTGAACACTGAAGCTTTCTTT. Encoded protein: CAWTVGQLNTEAFF.

The chain links TRBV6-1 to TRBJ2-7; 8 bases align to TRBD2. Germline-derived CDR1 and CDR2 are MNHNS and SASEGT. Trimming removed 4 bases from V and 1 base from J; junction bases left unmatched: 15. The CDR3 has 18 amino acids. CDR3: CASSASPGGSGPSYEQYF. The CDR3 region has the DNA TGTGCCAGCAGTGCCTCCCCGGGGGGGAGCGGTCCGTCCTACGAGCAGTACTTC.